Each of the 15 T cell receptor beta chains below was sequenced from the same sample in a study of OX40 agonist ivuxolimab in advanced cancers. TCRdb's table, derived via immunoSEQ multiplex PCR, lists solely in-frame clones and lacks some. The sample lists roughly 93,000 clones, about 91% occurring once. This material consisted of CD4+ or CD8+ T cells sorted from blood, taken in a trial of the OX40 agonist ivuxolimab. The receptors shown here come from an adult with an advanced solid tumor such as melanoma, head and neck, liver or kidney cancer.

On this clone itself: One end of the junction is discordant with germline, which a read error may explain. The chain recombines TRBV7-7 with TRBJ2-1, with a tentative D call TRBD1 (5 bases). CDR3 size: 14 residues. CDR1 is SSHAT, CDR2 FNYEAQ, per germline (reference sequence). CDR3 in DNA: TGTGCTAGCAGCCCTATGCAGGGTGGAAATGAGCAGTTCTTC. Amino acids: CASSPMQGGNEQFF.

The chain recombines TRBV4-2 with TRBJ2-3; D might be TRBD2 (5 bases). Trimming took off 0 bases at V and 2 bases at J, with 9 bases between the two ends. Germline-derived CDR1 and CDR2 are LGHNA and YNFKEQ. CDR3 length equals 15 residues. CDR3 amino acids: CASSQDAGLTDTQYF. The DNA of the CDR3 is TGTGCCAGCAGCCAAGATGCAGGACTCACAGATACGCAGTATTTT.

The gene calls are TRBV27 and TRBJ2-1, with 7 bases fitting TRBD1. CDR3 size: 15 residues. Per germline, CDR1 MNHEY and CDR2 SMNVEV (reference sequence). With 6 bases clipped from V and 0 bases from J, the junction kept 5 bases outside the gene matches. CDR3 sequence: CASSTDRASYNEQFF. Here the CDR3 DNA reads TGTGCCAGCAGCACAGACAGGGCCTCCTACAATGAGCAGTTCTTC.

The chain employs TRBV6-1 and TRBJ1-1, with D possibly being TRBD1 (6 bases). CDR1 MNHNS and CDR2 SASEGT come from the germline V gene. CDR3 length: 15 amino acids. Deletions cut 2 bases from V and 5 bases from J, with 15 bases between. CDR3 coding DNA: TGTGCCAGCAGTGAACCCCAGGGAAGGGGGACTGAAGCTTTCTTT. Translation gives CASSEPQGRGTEAFF.

The CDR3 sequence is CASSLITGNTEAFF. As DNA, the CDR3 is TGTGCCAGCAGCTTAATAACAGGAAACACTGAAGCTTTCTTT. The V gene is TRBV7-9, the J gene TRBJ1-1; weak D call: TRBD1 (5 bases). This CDR3 has 14 amino acids. Trimming removed 2 bases at V and 2 bases at J, with 9 bases between. Germline lookup yields CDR1 SEHNR and CDR2 FQNEAQ (reference sequence).

CDR3: CASSPGQGRGKNIQYF. Written as DNA, the CDR3 is TGTGCCAGCAGCCCGGGACAGGGAAGGGGGAAAAACATTCAGTACTTC. J is TRBJ2-4 and V is TRBV5-4; 9 nucleotides align to TRBD1. CDR1 and CDR2 from the germline V gene are SGHNT and YYREEE (reference sequence). With 4 bases clipped from V and 4 bases from J, the junction kept 9 bases outside the gene matches. The CDR3 is 16 amino acids.

The J gene is TRBJ2-3, the V gene TRBV5-1; 7 bases line up with TRBD2. The CDR3 sequence is 15 residues long. Germline trimming cut 4 bases from V and 4 bases from J; bases unmatched to any gene: 9. Germline CDR1 and CDR2: SGHRS and YFSETQ. CDR3 loop: CASSRPLSGSDTQYF. The CDR3 nucleotides are TGCGCCAGCAGCCGCCCCCTTAGCGGGTCAGATACGCAGTATTTT.

This chain joins TRBV13 and TRBJ2-7; D perhaps matches TRBD1 (6 bases). The CDR3 runs to 16 residues. Germline CDR1 and CDR2: PRHDT and FYEKMQ (reference sequence). V lost 0 bases and J lost 1, with 13 bases in between. This chain's CDR3 is CASSLGFGTLSYEQYF. Here the CDR3 DNA reads TGTGCCAGCAGCTTAGGTTTCGGGACACTTTCCTACGAGCAGTACTTC.

This chain joins TRBV6-1 and TRBJ2-5; D ambiguous. The CDR3 length is 15 residues. The germline CDR1 and CDR2 sequences are MNHNS and SASEGT. The ends were cut back, 6 bases at V and 7 bases at J, with 21 bases in the middle. The CDR3 nucleotides are TGTGCCAGCAGAGATCTACCACCCTCGGGCGCGACCCAGTACTTC. Translated: CASRDLPPSGATQYF.

The chain combines TRBV6-5 with TRBJ2-1; 10 bases map to TRBD2. V shed 6 bases and J 2 bases; nucleotides not matched to a gene: 4. CDR3 length: 15 residues. Germline CDR1 MNHEY, CDR2 SVGAGI. In DNA, the CDR3 is TGTGCCAGCAGGAAAAGCGGGAGGGCCTACAATGAGCAGTTCTTC. As protein: CASRKSGRAYNEQFF.

The rearrangement uses TRBV28 and TRBJ1-1; TRBD1 aligns across 12 bases. The CDR3 covers 18 residues. Germline loops: CDR1 MDHEN, CDR2 SYDVKM. V dropped 2 bases and J dropped 2; count of bases not matched to a gene: 9. The CDR3, as DNA: TGTGCCAGCAGTTTAACCCCGGGACAGGGGGCTGGCAACACTGAAGCTTTCTTT. It specifies CASSLTPGQGAGNTEAFF.

The CDR3 loop reads CASSLLAGRQAANYGYTF. The CDR3 coding sequence is TGTGCCAGCAGCCTCCTAGCGGGAAGGCAGGCAGCTAACTATGGCTACACCTTC. The V gene is TRBV11-2, the J gene TRBJ1-2, with no clear D. This CDR3 is 18 amino acids long. The germline V gene encodes CDR1 SGHAT and CDR2 FQNNGV. V was trimmed by 5 bases and J by 0 bases, leaving 22 bases between them.

The CDR3 spells CASSGHPNTEAFF. The CDR3 nucleotides read TGTGCCAGCAGCGGACATCCGAACACTGAAGCTTTCTTT. The rearrangement uses TRBV6-6 and TRBJ1-1; weak D call: TRBD1 (5 bases). Trimming took off 6 bases at V and 1 base at J, with 9 bases between the two ends. Germline assignment: CDR1 MNHNY and CDR2 SVGAGI (reference sequence). CDR3 size: 13 residues.

The chain employs TRBV5-1 and TRBJ2-7, with TRBD2 identical over 13 bases. In germline, CDR1 is SGHRS, CDR2 YFSETQ. With V trimmed by 3 bases and J by 2 bases, 11 bases remained unmatched. The CDR3 runs to 18 residues. CDR3 sequence reads: CASSSGLAGALKTYEQYF. CDR3 in DNA: TGCGCCAGCAGCTCCGGACTAGCGGGAGCCTTAAAAACCTACGAGCAGTACTTC.

The rearrangement uses TRBV30 and TRBJ2-1; D is unclear. V gave up 1 base and J gave up 1 base, with 8 bases separating them. The CDR3 is 14 amino acids. Per germline, CDR1 GTSNPN and CDR2 SVGIG (reference sequence). CDR3 sequence (DNA): TGTGCCTGGAGTGAAAGGATTTCCTACAATGAGCAGTTCTTC. It specifies CAWSERISYNEQFF.